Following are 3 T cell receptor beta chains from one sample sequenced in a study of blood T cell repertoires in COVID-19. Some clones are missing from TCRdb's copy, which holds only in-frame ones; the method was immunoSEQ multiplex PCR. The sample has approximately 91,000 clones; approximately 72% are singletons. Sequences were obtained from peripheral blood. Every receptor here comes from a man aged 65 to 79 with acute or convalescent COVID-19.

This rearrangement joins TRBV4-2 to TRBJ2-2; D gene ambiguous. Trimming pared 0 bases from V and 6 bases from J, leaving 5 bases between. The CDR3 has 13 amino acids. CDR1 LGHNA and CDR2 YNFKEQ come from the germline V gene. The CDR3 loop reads CASSQETSGELFF. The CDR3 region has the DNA TGTGCCAGCAGCCAAGAAACATCCGGGGAGCTGTTTTTT.

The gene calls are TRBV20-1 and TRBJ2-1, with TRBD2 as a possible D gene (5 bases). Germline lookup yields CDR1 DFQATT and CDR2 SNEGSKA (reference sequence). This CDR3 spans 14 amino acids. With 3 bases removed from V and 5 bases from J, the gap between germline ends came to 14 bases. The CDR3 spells CSASRNSVNNEQFF. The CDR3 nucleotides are TGCAGTGCTAGTAGGAATAGCGTAAACAATGAGCAGTTCTTC.

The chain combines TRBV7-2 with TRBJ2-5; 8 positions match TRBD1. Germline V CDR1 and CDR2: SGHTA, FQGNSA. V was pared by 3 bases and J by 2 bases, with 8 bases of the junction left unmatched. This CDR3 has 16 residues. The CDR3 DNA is TGTGCCAGCAGCTTCCAGGGGGCGCAGTTTCAAGAGACCCAGTACTTC. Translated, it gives CASSFQGAQFQETQYF. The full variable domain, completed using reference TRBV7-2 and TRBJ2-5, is GAGVSQSPSNKVTEKGKDVELRCDPISGHTALYWYRQSLGQGLEFLIYFQGNSAPDKSGLPSDRFSAERTGGSVSTLTIQRTQQEDSAVYLCASSFQGAQFQETQYFGPGTRLLVL.